The 24 T cell receptor beta chains in this list originate from one sample, sequenced in a study of cytomegalovirus exposure and HLA in healthy donors. The PCR had 60 Vbeta and 13 Jbeta primers. Here immunoSEQ multiplex PCR was the method, and the copy in TCRdb shows in-frame clones only, minus some. The sample lists approximately 150,000 clones, more than 65% seen once, with 9.5% to 10% in the top ten. The sequenced sample consisted of PBMCs. Source of these receptors: a man in his late teens or twenties in good health and CMV-seropositive.

The gene calls are TRBV5-6 and TRBJ2-3; D unclear. Germline assignment: CDR1 SGHDT and CDR2 YYEEEE. The length of the CDR3 is 13 residues. V lost 6 bases, J lost 9 bases, and 17 bases lay in between. The CDR3 DNA follows: TGTGCCAGCAACCCTGGCTTGTCGTCGACGCAGTATTTT. Its protein is CASNPGLSSTQYF. Based on the CDR3 plus reference TRBV5-6 and TRBJ2-3, the full variable domain is DAGVTQSPTHLIKTRGQQVTLRCSPKSGHDTVSWYQQALGQGPQFIFQYYEEEERQRGNFPDRFSGHQFPNYSSELNVNALLLGDSALYLCASNPGLSSTQYFGPGTRLTVL.

The gene calls are TRBV18 and TRBJ1-2; no firm D call. CDR1 KGHSH and CDR2 LQKENI come from the germline V gene. V gave up 0 bases and J gave up 6 bases, with 17 bases separating them. The CDR3 loop spans 16 amino acids. The CDR3 bases are TGTGCCAGCTCACCACCGATTCTTGGAGGGAGCCATGGCTACACCTTC. Translated, it gives CASSPPILGGSHGYTF.

Details on this clone: At one end the junction does not follow the germline gene, possibly because of a read error. CDR3 amino acids: CAWGVTGMGGYSF. The CDR3 DNA reads as TGTGCCTGGGGTGTAACCGGCATGGGAGGCTACTCCTTC. V gene TRBV30 combines with J gene TRBJ1-2; no reliable D call. Germline lookup yields CDR1 GTSNPN and CDR2 SVGIG (reference sequence). The CDR3 is 13 residues long.

The chain combines TRBV6-5 with TRBJ1-5; 7 nucleotides match TRBD1. Trimming at V came to 10 bases and at J to 7 bases, leaving 13 bases not matched to a gene. Per germline, CDR1 MNHEY and CDR2 SVGAGI. CDR3 length: 14 amino acids. CDR3 DNA: TGTGCCACCCGTGGGACAGCCAACGGACAGCCCCAGCATTTT. Its protein is CATRGTANGQPQHF.

The chain employs TRBV29-1 and TRBJ2-7; 9 positions agree with TRBD2. The germline V gene encodes CDR1 SQVTM and CDR2 ANQGSEA. V trimming: 7 bases; J trimming: 9 bases; junction bases outside the gene matches: 13. CDR3 length equals 13 residues. CDR3 sequence: CSGILAGGMGQYF. The CDR3 DNA is TGCAGCGGGATACTAGCGGGCGGGATGGGGCAGTACTTC.

CDR3 loop: CASSQVGGAATEAFF. CDR3 nucleotide sequence: TGCGCCAGCAGCCAAGTGGGGGGGGCGGCTACTGAAGCTTTCTTT. J is TRBJ1-1 and V is TRBV4-1; possibly TRBD1 for D (6 bases). CDR3 length: 15 residues. The V gene's germline CDR1 is MGHRA and CDR2 YSYEKL. V was pared by 1 base and J by 5 bases, with 14 bases between.

This chain links TRBV30 with TRBJ1-3, with unresolved D. The CDR3 has 13 amino acids. Germline loops: CDR1 GTSNPN, CDR2 SVGIG (reference sequence). V lost 1 base, J lost 2 bases, and 6 bases lay in between. CDR3 in amino acids: CAWSGQAGNTIYF. The CDR3 bases are TGTGCCTGGAGTGGACAAGCTGGAAACACCATATATTTT.

The rearrangement joins TRBV7-8 to TRBJ1-1, with D possibly being TRBD1 (6 bases). V dropped 2 bases and J dropped 9 bases, with 13 bases sitting between them. Per the germline V gene, CDR1 is SGHVS and CDR2 is FQNEAQ. There are 13 residues in the CDR3. CDR3 protein: CASSLLQGPKAFF. The CDR3 coding sequence is TGTGCCAGCAGCTTACTACAGGGTCCTAAAGCTTTCTTT.

The J gene is TRBJ2-7, the V gene TRBV11-2, with D uncertain. V lost 2 bases to trimming and J lost 6 bases, with 5 bases between them. Germline V gene lookup returns CDR1 SGHAT and CDR2 FQNNGV. CDR3 size: 11 residues. The CDR3: CASSLHGEQYF. CDR3 sequence (DNA): TGTGCCAGCAGCTTACACGGCGAGCAGTACTTC.

This chain joins TRBV7-6 and TRBJ1-1; no firm D call. The CDR3 runs 16 residues. Per germline, CDR1 SGHVS and CDR2 FNYEAQ. Trimming took off 0 bases at V and 3 bases at J, with 14 bases between the two ends. In DNA form, the CDR3 reads TGTGCCAGCAGCTTAGCACGAACTCTAGGTGACACTGAAGCTTTCTTT. Translated, it gives CASSLARTLGDTEAFF.

CDR3 DNA: TGCGCCAGCAGCTTGGGGGGGGGACAGGGCACTGAAGCTTTCTTT. Translation gives CASSLGGGQGTEAFF. The gene calls are TRBV5-1 and TRBJ1-1, with 9 bases matching TRBD1. Trimming took 0 bases from V and 4 from J; bases not matched to a gene: 4. The germline V gene has CDR1 SGHRS and CDR2 YFSETQ. The CDR3 is 15 residues long.

This CDR3 reads CASSRGLALPETHNEQFF. In nucleotides, the CDR3 is TGTGCCAGCAGCCGGGGACTAGCCCTACCGGAAACACACAATGAGCAGTTCTTC. This rearrangement joins TRBV5-4 to TRBJ2-1; 9 bases agree with TRBD2. The V gene end was trimmed by 4 bases and the J gene end by 5 bases; junction bases not matched to a gene: 16. Looked up from germline, CDR1 is SGHNT and CDR2 is YYREEE (reference sequence). The CDR3 contains 18 residues.

This rearrangement joins TRBV2 to TRBJ1-1; a possible D gene is TRBD1 (5 bases). Germline lookup yields CDR1 SNHLY and CDR2 FYNNEI. Trimming left V 7 bases short and J 5 bases short, with 14 bases between. The CDR3 extends over 13 amino acids. The CDR3 DNA reads TGTGCCAGCACCTACGGGGGAGTTACTGAAGCTTTCTTT. It specifies CASTYGGVTEAFF.

The chain links TRBV10-3 to TRBJ2-3, with a weak D call TRBD1 (6 bases). This CDR3 is 15 amino acids long. Germline CDR1 and CDR2: ENHRY and SYGVKD. Trimming cost V 0 bases and J 2 bases, with 9 bases left between them. DNA for the CDR3: TGTGCCATCAGTGAGTCGAGGGGGAACACAGATACGCAGTATTTT. Translated, it gives CAISESRGNTDTQYF.

Remarks on this clone: No conserved phenylalanine or tryptophan ends this CDR3, so it is likely a read error. This chain connects TRBV7-2 to TRBJ1-6; D unresolved. CDR1 is SGHTA, CDR2 FQGNSA, per germline. V lost 1 base to trimming and J lost 10 bases, with 11 bases between them. The CDR3 length is 14 residues. The CDR3 loop reads CASSLGERHSPLHL. The CDR3 DNA reads TGTGCCAGCAGCTTAGGGGAGCGGCACTCACCCCTCCACCTT.

This clone appeared a single time. The chain has TRBV27 and TRBJ2-1, with a possible D match to TRBD2 (6 bases). The V and J ends lost 3 bases and 7 bases respectively, with 22 bases between them. Per the germline V gene, CDR1 is MNHEY and CDR2 is SMNVEV (reference sequence). This CDR3 has 17 amino acids. The CDR3 sequence: CASSFRLDRGIGNEQFF. For the CDR3, the DNA is TGTGCCAGCAGTTTCCGACTAGATCGGGGGATCGGGAATGAGCAGTTCTTC.

This sequence joins TRBV18 and TRBJ1-1; D ambiguous. The CDR3 is 15 residues long. From germline, CDR1 is KGHSH and CDR2 LQKENI. V dropped 6 bases and J dropped 1 base, with 15 bases sitting between them. CDR3 bases: TGTGCCAGCTCTTTGGCGGAGGGAAAGAACACTGAAGCTTTCTTT. Residues: CASSLAEGKNTEAFF. Variable domain in full (rest from reference TRBV18 and TRBJ1-1): NAGVMQNPRHLVRRRGQEARLRCSPMKGHSHVYWYRQLPEEGLKFMVYLQKENIIDESGMPKERFSAEFPKEGPSILRIQQVVRGDSAAYFCASSLAEGKNTEAFFGQGTRLTVV.

As to this clone: The CDR3 end shows no conserved phenylalanine or tryptophan, and so a read error is likely. V is TRBV19 and J is TRBJ1-6; D unresolved. CDR1 LNHDA and CDR2 SQIVND come from the germline V gene (reference sequence). There are 17 residues in the CDR3. Trimming cost V 5 bases and J 0 bases, with 14 bases left between them. The CDR3 DNA sequence: TGTGCCAGTAGTCTTAACGGTAAAGACTCCTATAATTCACCCCTCCACCTT. This gives the protein CASSLNGKDSYNSPLHL.

CDR3 nucleotides: TGCGCCAGCAGCTTAGCGGGAGGACCCAATGAGCAGTTCTTC. As protein: CASSLAGGPNEQFF. The chain links TRBV5-1 to TRBJ2-1; 9 bases align to TRBD2. The CDR3 consists of 14 residues. With 2 bases clipped from V and 6 bases from J, the junction kept 3 bases outside the gene matches. Germline V CDR1 and CDR2: SGHRS, YFSETQ. Filled out from reference TRBV5-1 and TRBJ2-1, the complete variable domain reads KAGVTQTPRYLIKTRGQQVTLSCSPISGHRSVSWYQQTPGQGLQFLFEYFSETQRNKGNFPGRFSGRQFSNSRSEMNVSTLELGDSALYLCASSLAGGPNEQFFGPGTRLTVL.

CDR3 amino acids: CASRRAGTNQPQHF. In DNA form, the CDR3 reads TGTGCCAGCAGGAGGGCAGGGACAAATCAGCCCCAGCATTTT. The J gene is TRBJ1-5, the V gene TRBV28; D is perhaps TRBD1 (6 bases). CDR3 length: 14 amino acids. V shed 6 bases and J shed 4 bases, with 13 bases lying between them. Germline CDR1 is MDHEN and CDR2 is SYDVKM.

This clone was recorded a few times. The rearrangement links TRBV6-5 to TRBJ1-2; D gene unclear. The CDR3 length is 15 residues. V was cut by 2 bases and J by 7 bases, with 17 bases left in between. Germline CDR1 is MNHEY and CDR2 is SVGAGI. This chain's CDR3 is CASSYSGGSMGGYTF. The CDR3 DNA reads TGTGCCAGCAGTTACAGTGGTGGGAGCATGGGTGGCTACACCTTC.

This chain uses TRBV30 with TRBJ2-4, with 7 positions matching TRBD1. V gave up 0 bases and J gave up 0 bases; unmatched junction bases: 8. Looked up from germline, CDR1 is GTSNPN and CDR2 is SVGIG (reference sequence). CDR3 length equals 17 residues. The DNA for the CDR3 is TGTGCCTGGAGTGTTACAGGGGCCGGTTCAGCCAAAAACATTCAGTACTTC. Encoded protein: CAWSVTGAGSAKNIQYF.

The chain recombines TRBV7-3 with TRBJ1-2, with a weak D call TRBD1 (5 bases). The V and J ends lost 6 bases and 0 bases respectively, with 26 bases between them. This CDR3 is 19 amino acids long. From germline, CDR1 is SGHTA and CDR2 FQGTGA. The CDR3 DNA is TGTGCCAGCAGTTCTTCAAGTGGGGGGAGAGGGATATCTAACTATGGCTACACCTTC. Translating it yields CASSSSSGGRGISNYGYTF.

This chain links TRBV5-1 with TRBJ1-2, with 7 bases matching TRBD1. V shed 4 bases and J 8 bases; nucleotides not matched to a gene: 11. Germline CDR1 SGHRS, CDR2 YFSETQ. CDR3 length equals 14 residues. The CDR3 DNA reads as TGCGCCAGCAGCACACAACAGGGGATGGGCGGCTACACCTTC. It translates to CASSTQQGMGGYTF.